This T cell receptor beta chain was documented in a study of blood T cell repertoires in COVID-19. Overall study: The origin of the acute and convalescent COVID-19 samples was the United States, Italy and Spain. Sources were T cells, B-cell-depleted T cells, or PBMCs; the material itself was cDNA or gDNA.

V lost 3 bases, J lost 11 bases, and 9 bases stayed unmatched. CDR1 and CDR2 (germline): SEHNR, FQNEAQ (reference sequence). This CDR3 contains 14 residues. In the source study's methods: Reference gene primer amplification yielded estimated nucleated cell counts. The data were produced by immunoSEQ multiplex PCR, yet TCRdb's version contains in-frame clones alone and is incomplete. The V and J calls and clone size were taken over from that table, and D and trimming were inferred from the DNA. The sample holds tens of thousands of clones, roughly 87% seen once. The chain carries TRBV7-9 and TRBJ1-4; 7 nucleotides match TRBD1. The TCR comes from a woman in her forties or fifties with active or convalescent COVID-19. Sequenced: peripheral blood. The chain's CDR3 is CASSFDRVGAKLFF. In nucleotides, the CDR3 is TGTGCCAGCAGCTTCGACAGGGTGGGGGCCAAACTGTTTTTT. The full variable domain, its missing parts supplied by reference TRBV7-9 and TRBJ1-4, is DTGVSQNPRHKITKRGQNVTFRCDPISEHNRLYWYRQTLGQGPEFLTYFQNEAQLEKSRLLSDRFSAERPKGSFSTLEIQRTEQGDSAMYLCASSFDRVGAKLFFGSGTQLSVL.